This TCR beta chain was sequenced during a study of blood T cell repertoires in COVID-19. Looking at the study overall: PBMCs, B-cell-depleted T cells, or T cells provided the cDNA or gDNA that made up the material.

Only one count was recorded for this clone. TCRdb's copy holds only in-frame clones and misses some; the assay was immunoSEQ multiplex PCR. This table holds 100,000 or so clones, roughly 92% found once. Germline lookup yields CDR1 LGHDT and CDR2 YNNKEL (reference sequence). The V end lost 0 bases, the J end lost 6 bases, and 12 bases lay between the germline ends. This CDR3 has 15 residues. The chain is built from TRBV3-1 (or the pseudogene TRBV3-2) and TRBJ2-1; perhaps TRBD1 as D (5 bases). The sample consisted of peripheral blood. The receptor was derived from an older man with acute or convalescent COVID-19. The CDR3 DNA follows: TGTGCCAGCAGCCAAGATCAAGGGGAAGCCAATGAGCAGTTCTTC. It encodes CASSQDQGEANEQFF.